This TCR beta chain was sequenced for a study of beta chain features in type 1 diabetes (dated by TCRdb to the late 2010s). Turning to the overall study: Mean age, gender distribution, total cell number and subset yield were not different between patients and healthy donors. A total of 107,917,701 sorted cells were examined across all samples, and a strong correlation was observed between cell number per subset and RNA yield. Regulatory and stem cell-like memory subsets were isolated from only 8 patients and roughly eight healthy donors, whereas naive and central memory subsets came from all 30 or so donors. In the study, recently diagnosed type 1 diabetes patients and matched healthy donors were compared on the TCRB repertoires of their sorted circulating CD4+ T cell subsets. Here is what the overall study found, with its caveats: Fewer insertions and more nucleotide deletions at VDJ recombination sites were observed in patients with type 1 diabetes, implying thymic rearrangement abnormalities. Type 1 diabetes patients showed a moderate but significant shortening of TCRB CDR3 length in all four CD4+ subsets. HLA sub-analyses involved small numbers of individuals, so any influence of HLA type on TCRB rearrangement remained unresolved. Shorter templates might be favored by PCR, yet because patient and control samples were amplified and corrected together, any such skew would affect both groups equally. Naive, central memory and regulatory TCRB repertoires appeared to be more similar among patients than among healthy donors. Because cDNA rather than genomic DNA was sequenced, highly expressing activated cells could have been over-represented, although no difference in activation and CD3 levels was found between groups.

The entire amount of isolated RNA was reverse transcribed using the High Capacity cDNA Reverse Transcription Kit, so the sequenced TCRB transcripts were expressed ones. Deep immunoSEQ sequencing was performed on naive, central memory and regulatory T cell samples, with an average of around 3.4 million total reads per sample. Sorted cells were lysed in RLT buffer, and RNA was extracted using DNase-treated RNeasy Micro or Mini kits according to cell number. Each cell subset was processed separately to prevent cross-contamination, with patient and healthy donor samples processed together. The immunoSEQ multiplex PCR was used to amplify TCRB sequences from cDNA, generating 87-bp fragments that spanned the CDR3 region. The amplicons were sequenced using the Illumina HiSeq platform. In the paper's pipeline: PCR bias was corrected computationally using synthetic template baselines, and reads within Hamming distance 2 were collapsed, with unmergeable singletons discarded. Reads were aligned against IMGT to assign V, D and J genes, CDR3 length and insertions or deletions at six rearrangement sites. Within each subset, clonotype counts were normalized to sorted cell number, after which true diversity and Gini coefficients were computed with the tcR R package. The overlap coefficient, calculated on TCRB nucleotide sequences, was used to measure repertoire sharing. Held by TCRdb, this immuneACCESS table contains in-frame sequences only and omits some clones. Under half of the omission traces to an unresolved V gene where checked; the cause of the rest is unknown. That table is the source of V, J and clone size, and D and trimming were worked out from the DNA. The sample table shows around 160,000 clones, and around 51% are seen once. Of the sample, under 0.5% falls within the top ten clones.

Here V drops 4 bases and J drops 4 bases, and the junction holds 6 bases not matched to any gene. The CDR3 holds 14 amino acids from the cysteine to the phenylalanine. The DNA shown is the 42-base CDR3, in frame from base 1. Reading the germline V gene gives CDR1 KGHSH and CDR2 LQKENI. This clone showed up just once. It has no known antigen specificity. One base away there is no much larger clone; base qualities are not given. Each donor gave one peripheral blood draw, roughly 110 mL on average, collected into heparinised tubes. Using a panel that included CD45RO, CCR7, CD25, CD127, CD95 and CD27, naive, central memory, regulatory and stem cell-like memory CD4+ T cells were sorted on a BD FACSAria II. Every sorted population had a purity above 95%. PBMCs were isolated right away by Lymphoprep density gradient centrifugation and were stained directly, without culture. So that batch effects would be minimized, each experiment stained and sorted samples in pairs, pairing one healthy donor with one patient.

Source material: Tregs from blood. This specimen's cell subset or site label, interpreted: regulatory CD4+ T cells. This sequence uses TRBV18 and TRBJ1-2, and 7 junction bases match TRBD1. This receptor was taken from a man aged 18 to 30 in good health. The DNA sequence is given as TGTGCCAGCTCACAGTCGGGACAGTCCTATGGCTACACCTTC. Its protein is CASSQSGQSYGYTF. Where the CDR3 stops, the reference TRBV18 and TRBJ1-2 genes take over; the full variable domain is NAGVMQNPRHLVRRRGQEARLRCSPMKGHSHVYWYRQLPEEGLKFMVYLQKENIIDESGMPKERFSAEFPKEGPSILRIQQVVRGDSAAYFCASSQSGQSYGYTFGSGTRLTVV.